This TCR beta chain was recovered during a study of blood T cell repertoires in COVID-19. Study context: Both acute and convalescent COVID-19 samples were obtained from the United States, Italy and Spain. Sources were T cells, B-cell-depleted T cells, or PBMCs; the material itself was cDNA or gDNA.

Per the study methods: Estimates of nucleated cell counts were drawn from the amplification of reference gene primers. Sequencing used immunoSEQ multiplex PCR; TCRdb keeps in-frame clones, though not all of them. V, J and clone size derive from that table, while D and trimming were established from the DNA sequence. The repertoire has about 33,000 clones, 75% to 90% of them found once; the top ten carry 7.3%. Sequencing input: peripheral blood. This clonotype was sampled from a human donor in a cohort sampled during active COVID-19.

The CDR3 is CASSARTSHPGELFF. CDR3 DNA sequence: TGTGCCAGCAGCGCAAGGACTAGCCATCCCGGGGAGCTGTTTTTT. The V call is TRBV9, the J call TRBJ2-2, with TRBD2 matching 8 bases. Trimming cost V 3 bases and J 6 bases; bases outside gene matches: 7. This CDR3 is built from 15 residues. Germline loops: CDR1 SGDLS, CDR2 YYNGEE.